The 17 T cell receptor beta chains in this list originate from one sample, sequenced in a study of T cell repertoires in cytomegalovirus infection. TCRdb passed the reads through MiXCR, listing each CDR3 protein once. This sample has around 350,000 distinct CDR3 sequences, with 15% to 20% found just once. The sequenced sample consisted of PBMCs. The source is a human donor in good health (CMV status not recorded). Some clones in this sample may be carry-over from other donors' samples.

This clonotype appeared a few times. The rearrangement joins TRBV19 to TRBJ2-7, with TRBD1 matching 8 bases. V was clipped by 5 bases and J by 2 bases; unmatched bases: 11. Per germline, CDR1 LNHDA and CDR2 SQIVND (reference sequence). This CDR3 has 16 amino acids. The CDR3 loop reads CASSRAGAGGTYEQYF. CDR3 coding DNA: TGTGCCAGTAGTCGTGCAGGCGCAGGGGGCACCTACGAGCAGTACTTC. The complete variable domain, with remaining parts taken from reference TRBV19 and TRBJ2-7, reads DGGITQSPKYLFRKEGQNVTLSCEQNLNHDAMYWYRQDPGQGLRLIYYSQIVNDFQKGDIAEGYSVSREKKESFPLTVTSAQKNPTAFYLCASSRAGAGGTYEQYFGPGTRLTVT.

This clonotype has more than one count but fewer than ten. The chain has TRBV10-3 and TRBJ2-7; TRBD2 agrees at 12 bases. V was pared by 6 bases and J by 4 bases, with 7 bases of the junction left unmatched. The CDR3 has 15 amino acids. The germline V gene has CDR1 ENHRY and CDR2 SYGVKD. CDR3 sequence reads: CAISLTSGGFYEQYF. The CDR3 nucleotides read TGTGCCATCAGCTTGACTAGCGGGGGATTTTACGAGCAGTACTTC.

This clonotype has ten or more counts. This chain links TRBV7-2 with TRBJ2-7; no reliable D call. This CDR3 is 14 amino acids long. Germline V CDR1 and CDR2: SGHTA, FQGNSA. Trimming took off 3 bases at V and 0 bases at J, with 9 bases between the two ends. DNA for the CDR3: TGTGCCAGCAGCTTCGCCCCCGGCTCCTACGAGCAGTACTTC. Translated, it gives CASSFAPGSYEQYF.

This clonotype appeared a few times. The chain carries TRBV7-9 and TRBJ1-2, with D uncertain. The V and J ends lost 3 bases and 0 bases respectively, with 5 bases between them. The CDR3 is 13 residues long. Germline loops: CDR1 SEHNR, CDR2 FQNEAQ (reference sequence). This CDR3 reads CASSFHPNYGYTF. The DNA for the CDR3 is TGTGCCAGCAGCTTTCACCCTAACTATGGCTACACCTTC.

At least ten counts were recorded for this clonotype. The DNA of the CDR3 is TGTGCCAGCAGGGGGGGGACAGATCTCTACGAGCAGTACTTC. This gives the protein CASRGGTDLYEQYF. The chain employs TRBV2 and TRBJ2-7; tentatively, D is TRBD1 or TRBD2 (7 bases each). Trimming left V 6 bases short and J 3 bases short, with 15 bases between. The CDR3 sequence is 14 residues long. From germline, CDR1 is SNHLY and CDR2 FYNNEI. Supplemented by reference TRBV2 and TRBJ2-7, the full variable domain reads EPEVTQTPSHQVTQMGQEVILRCVPISNHLYFYWYRQILGQKVEFLVSFYNNEISEKSEIFDDQFSVERPDGSNFTLKIRSTKLEDSAMYFCASRGGTDLYEQYFGPGTRLTVT.

This clonotype was observed a handful of times. The chain is built from TRBV20-1 and TRBJ2-1, with D possibly being TRBD1 (5 bases). V was pared by 6 bases and J by 2 bases, with 11 bases between. Germline-derived CDR1 and CDR2 are DFQATT and SNEGSKA (reference sequence). This CDR3 region has 13 residues. CDR3 DNA: TGCAGTGCCCTGGGGCGGACCTACAATGAGCAGTTCTTC. It yields the protein CSALGRTYNEQFF.

This clonotype was observed many times. The J gene is TRBJ2-3, the V gene TRBV7-2; 8 bases match TRBD2. Per germline, CDR1 SGHTA and CDR2 FQGNSA. The CDR3 totals 16 residues. V dropped 3 bases and J dropped 0; count of bases not matched to a gene: 5. As DNA, the CDR3 is TGTGCCAGCAGCTTTAAGGGGACTAGAAGCACAGATACGCAGTATTTT. Its translation: CASSFKGTRSTDTQYF.

There are many counts of this clonotype. The V and J genes are TRBV7-2 and TRBJ1-6, with D maybe TRBD1 (5 bases). This CDR3 contains 13 residues. V lost 4 bases to trimming and J lost 7 bases, with 8 bases between them. Germline CDR1 reads SGHTA; CDR2 reads FQGNSA. CDR3 in amino acids: CASSSYRNSPLHF. The DNA of the CDR3 is TGTGCCAGCAGCTCCTACAGGAATTCACCCCTCCACTTT.

This chain connects TRBV7-2 to TRBJ2-3; no clear D. The CDR3 is 14 amino acids. Germline V gene lookup returns CDR1 SGHTA and CDR2 FQGNSA. V was clipped by 5 bases and J by 4 bases, with 13 bases between them. Here the CDR3 reads CASSPSPFPDTQYF. DNA for the CDR3: TGTGCCAGCAGCCCATCCCCCTTCCCAGATACGCAGTATTTT.

The chain links TRBV19 to TRBJ2-5; possibly TRBD1 for D (6 bases). V was trimmed by 4 bases and J by 5 bases, leaving 14 bases between them. Germline V gene data show CDR1 as LNHDA and CDR2 as SQIVND (reference sequence). This CDR3 is built from 14 residues. CDR3 nucleotides: TGTGCCAGTAGTACCCTCGGACAGTTGGAGACCCAGTACTTC. Protein product: CASSTLGQLETQYF.

The chain uses TRBV12-3 or TRBV12-4 and TRBJ2-1; tentative D call: TRBD2 (5 bases). V shed 6 bases and J shed 0 bases, with 9 bases lying between them. The CDR3 loop spans 14 amino acids. Here the CDR3 DNA reads TGTGCCAGCAGCATTAGCGACTCCTACAATGAGCAGTTCTTC. This gives the protein CASSISDSYNEQFF.

With regard to this clonotype: A junction end diverges from the germline sequence, so it may reflect a read error. The chain couples TRBV20-1 to TRBJ2-3; possibly TRBD1 for D (7 bases). Per the germline V gene, CDR1 is DFQATT and CDR2 is SNEGSKA (reference sequence). The CDR3 loop spans 12 amino acids. The CDR3 spells CSARGREDTQYF. In DNA, the CDR3 is TGCAGCGCTAGGGGGCGGGAAGATACGCAGTATTTT.

In its sample, this clonotype was seen many times. The chain has TRBV11-2 and TRBJ1-1; D perhaps matches TRBD1 (6 bases). Trimming left V 0 bases short and J 7 bases short, with 12 bases between. The germline V gene encodes CDR1 SGHAT and CDR2 FQNNGV. CDR3 length: 14 residues. The CDR3 region is CASSLDPGAGEAFF. For the CDR3, the DNA is TGTGCCAGCAGCTTAGATCCGGGGGCGGGTGAAGCTTTCTTT.

The gene calls are TRBV10-3 and TRBJ1-2; D ambiguous. From germline, CDR1 is ENHRY and CDR2 SYGVKD. This CDR3 is built from 13 residues. The V and J ends lost 4 bases and 5 bases respectively, with 11 bases between them. CDR3 region: CAISAGREYGYTF. In DNA, the CDR3 is TGTGCCATCAGTGCTGGGAGAGAATATGGCTACACCTTC.

The CDR3 DNA is TGTGCCAGCAGCTTACTCGTCGCGGGGGGCAATGAGCAGTTCTTC. Its translation: CASSLLVAGGNEQFF. The chain recombines TRBV7-9 with TRBJ2-1; TRBD2 matches at 8 bases. Germline V lookup: CDR1 SEHNR, CDR2 FQNEAQ (reference sequence). V lost 2 bases, J lost 6 bases, and 6 bases stayed unmatched. The CDR3 loop spans 15 amino acids.

V usage is TRBV10-3 and J usage is TRBJ1-2; 12 positions agree with TRBD1. The CDR3 is made up of 14 amino acids. Germline V CDR1 and CDR2: ENHRY, SYGVKD. J lost 8 bases, V lost 6 bases, and 7 bases had no gene match. The CDR3 sequence is CAIRGQGARNGYTF. For the CDR3, the DNA is TGTGCCATCAGGGGACAGGGGGCGCGTAACGGCTACACCTTC.

The rearrangement joins TRBV20-1 to TRBJ1-2, with D possibly matching TRBD1 (6 bases). The CDR3 is made up of 12 amino acids. The V gene lost 5 bases and the J gene lost 3 bases, with 10 bases spanning the gap. CDR1 is DFQATT and CDR2 is SNEGSKA in the germline V gene (reference sequence). The CDR3 loop is CSAEDSYYGYTF. CDR3 DNA sequence: TGCAGTGCTGAGGACAGCTACTATGGCTACACCTTC.